This T cell receptor (beta chain) was sequenced during a study of blood T cells in healthy people across ages. The study recruited healthy Caucasian donors from Russia who were aged about 6 to 90. Peripheral blood, approximately 10 milliliters per donor, was collected. The CDR3 covers 14 residues. CDR1 is ENHRY and CDR2 is SYGVKD in the germline V gene. Trimming removed 7 bases at V and 6 bases at J, with 15 bases between. A second PCR, run for roughly 6 to 11 cycles, used a sample-barcoded 5' primer plus a J-beta primer mix. TCRdb independently ran MiXCR on the 5' RACE reads; one entry per CDR3 protein. Of roughly 800,000 distinct CDR3 sequences listed, nearly 60% are singletons.

The J gene is TRBJ2-2, the V gene TRBV10-3, with D perhaps being TRBD1 or TRBD2 (5 bases each). Sequencing input: blood. The source is a man aged 25 to 40 in good health. The CDR3 here is CAITGGARPGELFF. The CDR3 DNA reads as TGTGCCATCACTGGGGGAGCCCGGCCCGGGGAGCTGTTTTTT.